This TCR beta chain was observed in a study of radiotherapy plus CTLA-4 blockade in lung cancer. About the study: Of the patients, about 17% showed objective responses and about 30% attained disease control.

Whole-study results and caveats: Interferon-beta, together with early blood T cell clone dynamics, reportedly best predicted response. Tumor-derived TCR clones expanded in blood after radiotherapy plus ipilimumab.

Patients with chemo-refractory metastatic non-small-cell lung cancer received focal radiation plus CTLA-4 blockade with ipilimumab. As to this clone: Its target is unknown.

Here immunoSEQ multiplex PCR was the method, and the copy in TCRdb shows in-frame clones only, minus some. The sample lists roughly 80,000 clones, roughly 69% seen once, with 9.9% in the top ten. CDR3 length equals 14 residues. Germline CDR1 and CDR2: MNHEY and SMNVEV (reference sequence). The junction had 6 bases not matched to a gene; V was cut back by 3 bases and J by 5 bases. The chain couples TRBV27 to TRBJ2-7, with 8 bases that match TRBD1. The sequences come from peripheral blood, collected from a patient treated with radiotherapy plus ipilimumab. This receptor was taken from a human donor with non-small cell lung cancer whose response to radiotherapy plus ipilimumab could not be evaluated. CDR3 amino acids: CASSFRGHGDEQYF. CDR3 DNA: TGTGCCAGCAGTTTCAGGGGGCATGGGGACGAGCAGTACTTC.